This is a list of T cell receptor beta chains from one sample in a study of blood T cells in healthy people across ages. TCRdb re-analysed the 5' RACE reads in MiXCR, keeping a single row per CDR3 protein. The sample consists of some 1.5 million distinct CDR3 sequences, under 30% of them appearing once. Sequenced sample: blood. Receptor source: a woman aged 25 to 45 in good health. Each CDR3 is given without its conserved first and last residue. Each record gives: J gene, V gene, CDR3 protein.

J: TRBJ2-3
V: TRBV6-5
CDR3: ASSGLAGGGTDTQY

J: TRBJ2-1
V: TRBV4-1
CDR3: ASSQEAGAQYNEQF

J: .
V: TRBV20-1
CDR3: SARERGEETQY

J: TRBJ2-7
V: TRBV7-9
CDR3: ASSLETSAYEQY

J: TRBJ2-1
V: TRBV7-2
CDR3: ASSTLLQGRVEQF

J: TRBJ2-3
V: TRBV2
CDR3: ASSGSPDTQY

J: TRBJ1-2
V: TRBV29-1
CDR3: SVDRSSANYGYT

J: TRBJ2-5
V: TRBV20-1
CDR3: SAKRGREETQY

J: TRBJ1-5
V: TRBV7-2
CDR3: ASSYHRDDNQPRH

J: TRBJ2-5
V: TRBV2
CDR3: ASSETPGLGQETQY

J: TRBJ2-6
V: TRBV29-1
CDR3: SVAVDGSGANVLT

J: TRBJ2-1
V: TRBV12-5
CDR3: ASGLVGRGLTRNEQV

J: TRBJ1-2
V: TRBV6-5
CDR3: ASTADRKNPSGYT

J: TRBJ2-1
V: TRBV5-1
CDR3: ASRRRGLNSSYNEQF

J: TRBJ1-2
V: TRBV5-1
CDR3: ASSLYAGTGGTNYGYT

J: TRBJ1-5
V: TRBV3-1
CDR3: ASSQGLNQPQH

J: TRBJ2-1
V: TRBV20-1
CDR3: SARTDQGAGEQF

J: TRBJ2-5
V: TRBV15
CDR3: ATSRDGGFQETQY

J: TRBJ1-1
V: TRBV15
CDR3: ATGQGMAGNTEAF

J: TRBJ1-1
V: TRBV5-1
CDR3: ASSQDQGGFTEAF

J: TRBJ2-5
V: TRBV20-1
CDR3: SASSGPKKTQY

J: TRBJ2-1
V: TRBV5-1
CDR3: ASSLRGAGDEQF

J: TRBJ2-5
V: TRBV30
CDR3: AWSVRRLAKQETQY

J: TRBJ1-6
V: TRBV12-3/TRBV12-4
CDR3: ASTSPGTGSPLH

J: TRBJ2-1
V: TRBV24-1
CDR3: ATSVTTGPYNEQF

J: TRBJ1-2
V: TRBV25-1
CDR3: ASSEWERLGTGESGYT

J: TRBJ2-7
V: TRBV2
CDR3: ASSDDPGGYYEQY

J: TRBJ2-7
V: TRBV5-6
CDR3: ASSLTGTPAYEQY

J: TRBJ2-5
V: TRBV29-1
CDR3: SVLPGGGGETQY

J: TRBJ1-2
V: TRBV5-6
CDR3: ASSLQSSYT

J: TRBJ1-6
V: TRBV20-1
CDR3: SARGTGWEEGNSPLH

J: TRBJ1-2
V: TRBV29-1
CDR3: SVAGQSAPGYT

J: TRBJ2-5
V: TRBV29-1
CDR3: SGLYQGQETQY

J: TRBJ2-1
V: TRBV2
CDR3: ASSSLAGTNEQF

J: TRBJ2-7
V: TRBV20-1
CDR3: SAPAVSGSYEQY

J: TRBJ2-1
V: TRBV7-2
CDR3: ASNFGGRHLNEQF

J: TRBJ2-7
V: TRBV6-4
CDR3: ASSDSWDRRYEQY

J: TRBJ2-1
V: TRBV27
CDR3: ASRKPGQGVHEQF

J: TRBJ1-5
V: TRBV6-6
CDR3: ASQGANSNQPQH

J: TRBJ1-2
V: TRBV3-1
CDR3: ASSQLDRAVYGYT

J: TRBJ2-1
V: TRBV7-2
CDR3: ASSLVFGSYNEQF

J: TRBJ2-5
V: TRBV12-3/TRBV12-4
CDR3: ASSSPASQETQY

J: TRBJ2-2
V: TRBV29-1
CDR3: SVEGVTSGRAGGTGELF

J: TRBJ2-2
V: TRBV7-2
CDR3: ASSPQSGTTGELF

J: TRBJ1-5
V: TRBV7-1
CDR3: ASTLDRVKPQH